This T cell receptor (beta chain) was captured in a study of identical twins (dated by TCRdb to 2016 to 2017). In terms of the full investigation: The study deep-sequenced TCR alpha and beta repertoires from monozygotic twins, unrelated adults of various ages and cord blood to test whether fetal clonotypes persist. To rule out contamination, the twin experiments were replicated at different times with different library preparation protocols. Broader findings and caveats from the paper: Because the same donors could not be followed over many years, the conclusions depended on cross-sectional statistical analysis. In monozygotic twins, recombination models systematically underestimated out-of-frame TCR alpha sharing, but the models matched the sharing seen between unrelated individuals. Fewer insertions were carried by abundant cord blood beta clonotypes; a weaker similar trend was observed in young adult naive repertoires, while no such trend was observed in memory repertoires. Compared with coincidental sharing between unrelated individuals, an excess of low generation-probability sequences was observed among out-of-frame TCR alpha sequences shared between twins. In beta out-of-frame sequences, excess twin sharing was weaker, because having fewer shared sequences lowered the signal-to-noise ratio. Zero-insertion analyses could be partly confounded by invariant T cells such as MAIT and iNKT, although diverse VJ usage argued against such confounding for most clonotypes.

All donors were healthy Caucasians. The twin cohort comprised three pairs of female monozygotic twins, all aged roughly 18 to 30 years. CD4+ and CD8+ T cell populations were isolated with positive isolation kits from Invitrogen. Libraries were prepared through 5' RACE. The run used an Illumina HiSeq 2000. Template switching introduced a universal primer binding site; the final cDNA contained a unique molecular identifier, enabling accurate counting of TCR cDNA molecules. Specific primers in the conserved constant-segment region were used to synthesize first-strand cDNA for TCR alpha and beta chains. To control for contamination, every cDNA library carried two barcodes: a SMART-Mk sample barcode plus Illumina barcodes. Two successive PCR steps introduced TruSeq adapter sequences along with Illumina sample barcodes. Sequencing of the TCR alpha and beta cDNA libraries was done on the Illumina HiSeq platform using custom primers. The authors' pipeline ran thus. MiGEC processed the raw reads to extract unique molecular identifiers, while MiXCR was used to determine the CDR3 positions. Recombination models were inferred per individual with the repgenHMM and IGoR tools using an EM algorithm. The tcR package in R was used for shared clonotype analysis, with sharing normalized by the product of cloneset sizes. To study raw recombination free of thymic and clonal selection effects, out-of-frame nonproductive sequences were analyzed. Using fastp trimming at Q25 and MiXCR clonotype assembly, TCRdb reanalyzed the public sequencing data and kept in-frame beta chains. Identical CDR3 proteins give one entry, which carries the most common genes and DNA. TCRdb assigned the V and J calls; the authors' analysis was not used. Recorded for this sample are hundreds of thousands of distinct CDR3 sequences; about 12% of them occurred a single time. Just over 7% of the sample comes from the top ten.

In the case of this clonotype: The specificity of this receptor is unknown. Base-call qualities are not available, and no considerably larger clone is one nucleotide away.

Trimming takes 1 base from V and 0 bases from J, and the germline ends sit 14 bases apart. In the germline V gene, CDR1 corresponds to KGHDR and CDR2 to SFDVKD. Counted from cysteine to phenylalanine, this CDR3 has 17 amino acids. The sequence is cut down to CDR3 DNA, 51 bases in frame from base 1. These data were also filed under a second study, of yellow fever vaccine responses in identical twins. That second publication adds: The authors reported that the T cell response to vaccination in identical twins appeared partly convergent and partly personalized. In identical twins, the study followed T cell clones that responded to the vaccine with precision.

The chain joins TRBV24-1 to TRBJ2-5; too little of a D gene remains to name it. This TCR derives from a woman between 18 and 29 years old in good health. Sequences were obtained from CD8+ T cells sorted from blood. CDR3 reads: CATSDFQASRHQETQYF. The DNA reads as follows: TGTGCCACCAGTGATTTTCAGGCATCCAGGCACCAAGAGACCCAGTACTTC.